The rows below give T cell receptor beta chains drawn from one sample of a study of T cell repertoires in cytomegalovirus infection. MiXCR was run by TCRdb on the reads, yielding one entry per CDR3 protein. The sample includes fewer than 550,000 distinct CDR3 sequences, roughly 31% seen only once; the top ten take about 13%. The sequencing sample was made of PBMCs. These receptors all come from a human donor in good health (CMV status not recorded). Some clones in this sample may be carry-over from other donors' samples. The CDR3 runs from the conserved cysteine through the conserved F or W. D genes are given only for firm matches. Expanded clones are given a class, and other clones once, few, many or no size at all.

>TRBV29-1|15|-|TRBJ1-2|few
CSVATHTTTNYGYTF
TGCAGCGTCGCTACTCATACAACTACTAACTATGGCTACACCTTC
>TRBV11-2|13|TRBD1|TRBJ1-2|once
CASSQDRDRGYTF
TGTGCCAGCAGCCAGGACCGGGACAGGGGCTACACCTTC
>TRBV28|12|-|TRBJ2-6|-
CASSDYFGVLTF
TGTGCCAGCAGTGACTACTTCGGTGTCCTGACTTTC
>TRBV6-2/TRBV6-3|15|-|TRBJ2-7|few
CASSWGGAKPGEQYF
TGTGCCAGCAGTTGGGGGGGGGCCAAGCCCGGCGAGCAGTACTTC
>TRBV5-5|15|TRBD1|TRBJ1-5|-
CASSPWQGADQPQHF
TGTGCCAGCAGCCCCTGGCAGGGGGCGGATCAGCCCCAGCATTTT
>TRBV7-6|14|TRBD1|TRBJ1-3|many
CASRATGSGNTIYF
TGTGCCAGCAGGGCGACAGGGTCCGGAAACACCATATATTTT
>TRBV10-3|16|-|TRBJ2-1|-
CAISESKGFNYNEQFF
TGTGCCATCAGTGAGTCGAAGGGGTTCAACTACAATGAGCAGTTCTTC
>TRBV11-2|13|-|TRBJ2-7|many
CASSSLATYEQYF
TGTGCCAGCAGCTCACTAGCAACCTACGAGCAGTACTTC
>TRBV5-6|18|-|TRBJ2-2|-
CASSSRGWTAANTGELFF
TGTGCCAGCAGCTCACGGGGGTGGACAGCTGCGAACACCGGGGAGCTGTTTTTT
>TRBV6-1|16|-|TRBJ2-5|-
CASSEAPFLQQETQYF
TGTGCCAGCAGTGAAGCTCCCTTTTTGCAACAAGAGACCCAGTACTTC
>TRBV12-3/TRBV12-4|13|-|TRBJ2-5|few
CASSPGRRETQYF
TGTGCCAGCAGTCCCGGGCGCCGGGAGACCCAGTACTTC
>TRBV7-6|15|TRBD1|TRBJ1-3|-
CASSIQGGAGNTIYF
TGTGCCAGCAGTATACAGGGGGGCGCTGGAAACACCATATATTTT
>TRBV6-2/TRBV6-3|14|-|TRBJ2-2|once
CASSPPDLTGELFF
TGTGCCAGCAGCCCCCCGGACCTAACCGGGGAGCTGTTTTTT
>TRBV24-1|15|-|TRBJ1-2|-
CATSDPRQRYHGYTF
TGTGCCACCAGTGATCCCAGACAGCGTTACCATGGCTACACCTTC
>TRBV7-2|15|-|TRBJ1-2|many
CASSSRDRGNYGYTF
TGTGCCAGCAGCTCCCGGGACCGGGGCAACTATGGCTACACCTTC
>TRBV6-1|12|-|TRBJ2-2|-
CASYTGSGELFF
TGTGCCAGCTATACAGGGTCCGGGGAGCTGTTTTTT
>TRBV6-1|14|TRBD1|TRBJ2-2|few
CASKDRGKPGELFF
TGTGCCAGCAAGGACAGGGGAAAACCCGGGGAGCTGTTTTTT
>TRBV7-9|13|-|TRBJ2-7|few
CASSLGSLPEQYF
TGTGCCAGCAGCTTAGGCTCCCTCCCTGAGCAGTACTTC
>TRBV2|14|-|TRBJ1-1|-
CASIVILRGTEAFF
TGTGCCAGCATTGTGATTCTTCGGGGAACTGAAGCTTTCTTT
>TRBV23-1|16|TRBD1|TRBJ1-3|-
CASVQDRPNSGNTIYF
TGCGCCAGCGTTCAGGACAGGCCCAACTCTGGAAACACCATATATTTT
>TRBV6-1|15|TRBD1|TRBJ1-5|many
CASSEGTAWDQPQHF
TGTGCCAGCAGTGAGGGGACAGCTTGGGATCAGCCCCAGCATTTT
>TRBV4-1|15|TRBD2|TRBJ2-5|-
CASSQASGGLETQYF
TGCGCCAGCAGCCAAGCCAGCGGGGGCTTAGAGACCCAGTACTTC
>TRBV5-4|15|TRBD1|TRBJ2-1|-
CASRTRGTGHNEQFF
TGTGCCAGCAGGACCCGCGGGACAGGCCACAATGAGCAGTTCTTC
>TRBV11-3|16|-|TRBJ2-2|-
CAGSKTGTTNTGELFF
TGTGCCGGCAGCAAAACCGGGACAACGAACACCGGGGAGCTGTTTTTT
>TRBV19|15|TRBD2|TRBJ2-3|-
CASTPPAGTTDTQYF
TGTGCCAGTACCCCCCCAGCGGGAACCACAGATACGCAGTATTTT